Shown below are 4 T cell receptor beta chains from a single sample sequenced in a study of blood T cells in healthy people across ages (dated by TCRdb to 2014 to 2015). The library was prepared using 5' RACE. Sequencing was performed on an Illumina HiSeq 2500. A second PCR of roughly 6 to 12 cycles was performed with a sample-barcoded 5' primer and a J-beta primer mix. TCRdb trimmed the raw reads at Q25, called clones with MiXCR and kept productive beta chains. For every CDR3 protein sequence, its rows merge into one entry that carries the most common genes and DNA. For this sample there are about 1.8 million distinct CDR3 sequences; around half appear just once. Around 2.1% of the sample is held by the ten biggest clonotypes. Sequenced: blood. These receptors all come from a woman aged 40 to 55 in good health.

This CDR3 reads CASSQGMTTSYNNEQFF. The CDR3 DNA is TGTGCCAGCAGCCAAGGTATGACTACCTCTTATAACAATGAGCAGTTCTTC. The chain combines TRBV3-1 with TRBJ2-1, with a possible D match to TRBD2 (5 bases). The germline CDR1 and CDR2 sequences are LGHDT and YNNKEL (reference sequence). V lost 1 base to trimming and J lost 5 bases, with 18 bases between them. This CDR3 contains 17 residues.

The DNA for the CDR3 is TGTGCCAGCAGTTATTTTCGGGACAGGGGGTATCATGAGCAGTTCTTC. Protein product: CASSYFRDRGYHEQFF. The chain carries TRBV6-8 and TRBJ2-1; 11 bases fit TRBD1. V lost 3 bases, J lost 8 bases, and 9 bases stayed unmatched. In germline, CDR1 is MNHGY, CDR2 SAAAGT. The CDR3 extends over 16 amino acids.

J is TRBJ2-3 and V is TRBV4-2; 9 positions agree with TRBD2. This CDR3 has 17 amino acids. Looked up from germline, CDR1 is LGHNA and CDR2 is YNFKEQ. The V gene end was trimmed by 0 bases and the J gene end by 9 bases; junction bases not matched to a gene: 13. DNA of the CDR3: TGTGCCAGCAGCCAAGATCCCCCTAGCGGGGCCATCCACACGCAGTATTTT. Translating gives CASSQDPPSGAIHTQYF.

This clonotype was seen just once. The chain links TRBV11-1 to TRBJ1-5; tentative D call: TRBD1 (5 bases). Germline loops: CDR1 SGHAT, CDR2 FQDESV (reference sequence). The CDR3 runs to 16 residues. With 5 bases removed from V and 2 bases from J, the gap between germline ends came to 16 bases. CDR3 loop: CASSHWGVGGNQPQHF. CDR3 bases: TGTGCCAGCAGCCACTGGGGGGTGGGTGGCAATCAGCCCCAGCATTTT.